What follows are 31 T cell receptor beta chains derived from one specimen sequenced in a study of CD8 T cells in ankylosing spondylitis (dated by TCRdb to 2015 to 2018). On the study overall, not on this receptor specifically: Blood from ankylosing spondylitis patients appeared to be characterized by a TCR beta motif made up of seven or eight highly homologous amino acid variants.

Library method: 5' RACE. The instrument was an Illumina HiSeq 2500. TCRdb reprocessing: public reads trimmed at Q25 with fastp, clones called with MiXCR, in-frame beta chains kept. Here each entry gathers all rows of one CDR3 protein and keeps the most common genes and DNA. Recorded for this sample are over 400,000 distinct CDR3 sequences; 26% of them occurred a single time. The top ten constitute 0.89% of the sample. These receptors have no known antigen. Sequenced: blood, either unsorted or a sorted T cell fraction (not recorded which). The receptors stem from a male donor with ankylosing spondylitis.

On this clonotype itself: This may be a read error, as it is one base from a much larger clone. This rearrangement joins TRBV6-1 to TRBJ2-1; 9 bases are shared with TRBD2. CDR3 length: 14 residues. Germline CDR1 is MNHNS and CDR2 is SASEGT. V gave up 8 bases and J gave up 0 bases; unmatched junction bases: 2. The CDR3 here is CASGSGSSYNEQFF. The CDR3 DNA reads TGTGCCAGCGGTAGCGGGAGCTCCTACAATGAGCAGTTCTTC.

The CDR3 DNA is TGTGCCAGCAGTGCCACTTGGGCCGCTGAAGCTTTCTTT. This encodes CASSATWAAEAFF. The rearrangement joins TRBV12-3 or TRBV12-4 to TRBJ1-1; D unclear. The CDR3 contains 13 residues. V was trimmed by 5 bases and J by 6 bases, leaving 13 bases between them.

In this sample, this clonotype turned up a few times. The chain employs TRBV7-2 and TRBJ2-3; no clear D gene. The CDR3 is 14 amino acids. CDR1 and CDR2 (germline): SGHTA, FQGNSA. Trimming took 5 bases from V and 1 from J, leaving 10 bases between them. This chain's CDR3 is CASSRNARTDTQYF. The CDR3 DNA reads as TGTGCCAGCAGCCGAAATGCACGCACAGATACGCAGTATTTT.

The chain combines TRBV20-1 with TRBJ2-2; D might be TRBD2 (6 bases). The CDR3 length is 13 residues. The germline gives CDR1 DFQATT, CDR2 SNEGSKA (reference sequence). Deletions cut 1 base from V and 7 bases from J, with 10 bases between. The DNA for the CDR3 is TGCAGTGCTAGAGGAATAGCGGTCGGGGAGCTGTTTTTT. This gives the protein CSARGIAVGELFF.

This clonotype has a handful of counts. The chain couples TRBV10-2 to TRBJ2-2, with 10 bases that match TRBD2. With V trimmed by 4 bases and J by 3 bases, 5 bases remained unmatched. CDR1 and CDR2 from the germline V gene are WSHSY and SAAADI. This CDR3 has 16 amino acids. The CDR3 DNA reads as TGCGCCAGCAGTGGTCTAGCGGGAGAGGACACCGGGGAGCTGTTTTTT. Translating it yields CASSGLAGEDTGELFF.

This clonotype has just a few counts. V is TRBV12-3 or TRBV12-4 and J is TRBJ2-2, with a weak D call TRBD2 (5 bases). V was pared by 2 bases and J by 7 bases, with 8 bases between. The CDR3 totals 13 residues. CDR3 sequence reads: CASSLFGDGELFF. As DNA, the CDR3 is TGTGCCAGCAGTTTATTCGGGGACGGGGAGCTGTTTTTT.

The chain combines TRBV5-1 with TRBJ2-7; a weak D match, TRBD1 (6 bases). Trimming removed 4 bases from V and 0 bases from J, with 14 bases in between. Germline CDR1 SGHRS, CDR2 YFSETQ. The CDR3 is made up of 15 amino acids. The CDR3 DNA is TGCGCCAGCAGCCCCCGGACAGCGCTCTCCTACGAGCAGTACTTC. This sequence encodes CASSPRTALSYEQYF. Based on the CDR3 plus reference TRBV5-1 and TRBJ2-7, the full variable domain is KAGVTQTPRYLIKTRGQQVTLSCSPISGHRSVSWYQQTPGQGLQFLFEYFSETQRNKGNFPGRFSGRQFSNSRSEMNVSTLELGDSALYLCASSPRTALSYEQYFGPGTRLTVT.

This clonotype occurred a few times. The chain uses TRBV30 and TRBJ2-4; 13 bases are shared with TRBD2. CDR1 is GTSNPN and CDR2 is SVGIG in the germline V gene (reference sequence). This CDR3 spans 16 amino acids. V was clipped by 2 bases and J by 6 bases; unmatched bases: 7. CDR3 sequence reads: CAWSRTSGSSGNIQYF. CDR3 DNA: TGTGCCTGGAGTCGGACTAGCGGGAGCTCGGGAAACATTCAGTACTTC.

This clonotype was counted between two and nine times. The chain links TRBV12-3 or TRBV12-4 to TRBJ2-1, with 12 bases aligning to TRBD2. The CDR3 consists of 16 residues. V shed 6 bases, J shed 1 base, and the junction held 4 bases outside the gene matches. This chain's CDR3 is CASSMTSGGSYNEQFF. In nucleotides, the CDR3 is TGTGCCAGCAGCATGACTAGCGGGGGTTCCTACAATGAGCAGTTCTTC.

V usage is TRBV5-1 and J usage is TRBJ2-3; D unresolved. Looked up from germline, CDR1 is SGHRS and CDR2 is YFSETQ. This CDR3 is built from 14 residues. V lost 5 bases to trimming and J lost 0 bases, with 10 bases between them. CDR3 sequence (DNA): TGCGCCAGCAGTCCCCCGTCTAGCACAGATACGCAGTATTTT. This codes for CASSPPSSTDTQYF.

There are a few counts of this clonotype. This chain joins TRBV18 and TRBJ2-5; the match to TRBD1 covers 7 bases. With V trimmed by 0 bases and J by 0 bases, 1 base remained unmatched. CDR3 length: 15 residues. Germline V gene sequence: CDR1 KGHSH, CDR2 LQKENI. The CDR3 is CASSPPGQYQETQYF. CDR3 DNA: TGTGCCAGCTCACCACCGGGACAGTACCAAGAGACCCAGTACTTC.

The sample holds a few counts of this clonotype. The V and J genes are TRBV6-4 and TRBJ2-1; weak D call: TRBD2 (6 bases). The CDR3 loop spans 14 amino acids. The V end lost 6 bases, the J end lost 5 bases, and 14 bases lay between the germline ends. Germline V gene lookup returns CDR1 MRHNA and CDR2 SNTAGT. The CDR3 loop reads CASSPGGYNNEQFF. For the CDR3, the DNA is TGTGCCAGCAGCCCTGGGGGGTATAACAATGAGCAGTTCTTC.

The CDR3 protein is CASSLTSVADTQYF. CDR3 sequence (DNA): TGCGCCAGCAGCTTGACTAGCGTAGCAGATACGCAGTATTTT. This chain joins TRBV5-1 and TRBJ2-3, with 7 bases identical to TRBD2. This CDR3 comprises 14 residues. The ends lost 1 base at V and 4 bases at J; junction bases unmatched: 3. Looked up from germline, CDR1 is SGHRS and CDR2 is YFSETQ.

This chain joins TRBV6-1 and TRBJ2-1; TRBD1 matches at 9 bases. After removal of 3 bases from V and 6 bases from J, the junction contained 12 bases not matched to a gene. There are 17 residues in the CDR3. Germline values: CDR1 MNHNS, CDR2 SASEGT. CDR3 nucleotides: TGTGCCAGCAGTGATAGGTCCCGACAGGGGGGGATCAATGAGCAGTTCTTC. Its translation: CASSDRSRQGGINEQFF.

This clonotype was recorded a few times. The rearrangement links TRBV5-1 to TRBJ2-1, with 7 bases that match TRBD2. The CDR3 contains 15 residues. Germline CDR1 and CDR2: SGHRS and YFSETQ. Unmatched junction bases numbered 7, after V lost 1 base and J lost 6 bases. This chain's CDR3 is CASSLLGGPSNEQFF. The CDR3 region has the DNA TGCGCCAGCAGCTTGTTGGGAGGGCCGTCCAATGAGCAGTTCTTC. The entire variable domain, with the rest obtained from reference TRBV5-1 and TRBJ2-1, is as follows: KAGVTQTPRYLIKTRGQQVTLSCSPISGHRSVSWYQQTPGQGLQFLFEYFSETQRNKGNFPGRFSGRQFSNSRSEMNVSTLELGDSALYLCASSLLGGPSNEQFFGPGTRLTVL.

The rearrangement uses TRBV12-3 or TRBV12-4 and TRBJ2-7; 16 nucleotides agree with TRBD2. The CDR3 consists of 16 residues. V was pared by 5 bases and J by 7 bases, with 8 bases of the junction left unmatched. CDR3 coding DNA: TGTGCCAGCAGTGGGACTAGCGGGAGGGCAGCTGGGGAGCAGTACGTC. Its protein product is CASSGTSGRAAGEQYV.

CDR3: CASSLPGASGSYNEQFF. CDR3 DNA: TGTGCCAGCAGCCTTCCGGGGGCTAGCGGGAGCTACAATGAGCAGTTCTTC. V is TRBV5-6 and J is TRBJ2-1; 10 nucleotides agree with TRBD2. The germline CDR1 and CDR2 sequences are SGHDT and YYEEEE. V trimming: 4 bases; J trimming: 3 bases; junction bases outside the gene matches: 10. The CDR3 has 17 amino acids.

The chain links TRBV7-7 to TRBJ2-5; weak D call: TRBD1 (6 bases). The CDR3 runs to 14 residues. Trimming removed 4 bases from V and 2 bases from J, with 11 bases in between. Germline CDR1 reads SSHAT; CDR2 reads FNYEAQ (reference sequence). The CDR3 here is CASSWSGEQETQYF. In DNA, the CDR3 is TGTGCCAGCAGCTGGTCAGGGGAGCAAGAGACCCAGTACTTC. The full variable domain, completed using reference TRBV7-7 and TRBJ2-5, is GAGVSQSPRYKVTKRGQDVTLRCDPISSHATLYWYQQALGQGPEFLTYFNYEAQPDKSGLPSDRFSAERPEGSISTLTIQRTEQRDSAMYRCASSWSGEQETQYFGPGTRLLVL.

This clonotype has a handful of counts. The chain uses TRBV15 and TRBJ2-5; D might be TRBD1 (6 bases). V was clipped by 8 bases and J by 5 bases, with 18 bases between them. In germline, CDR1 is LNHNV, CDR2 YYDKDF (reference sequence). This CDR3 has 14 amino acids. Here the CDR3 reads CATGRDKAGETQYF. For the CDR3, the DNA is TGTGCCACCGGACGGGACAAGGCCGGGGAGACCCAGTACTTC.

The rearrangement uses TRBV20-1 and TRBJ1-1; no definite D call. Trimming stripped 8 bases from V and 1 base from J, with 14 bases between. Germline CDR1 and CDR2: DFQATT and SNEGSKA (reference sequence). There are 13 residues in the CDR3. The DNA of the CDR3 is TGCAGTCCCATGTTAGGATGGAACACTGAAGCTTTCTTT. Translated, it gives CSPMLGWNTEAFF.

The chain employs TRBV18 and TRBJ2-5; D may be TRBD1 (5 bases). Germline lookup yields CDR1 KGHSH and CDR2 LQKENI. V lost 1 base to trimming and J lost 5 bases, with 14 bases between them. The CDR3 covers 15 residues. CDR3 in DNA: TGTGCCAGCTCACCACTCCGACAGCTTGAGGAGACCCAGTACTTC. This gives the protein CASSPLRQLEETQYF.

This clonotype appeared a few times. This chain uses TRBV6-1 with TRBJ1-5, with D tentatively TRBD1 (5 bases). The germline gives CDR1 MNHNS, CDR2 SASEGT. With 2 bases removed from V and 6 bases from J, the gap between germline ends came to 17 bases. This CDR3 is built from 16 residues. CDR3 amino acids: CASSEWGIGETQPQHF. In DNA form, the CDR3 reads TGTGCCAGCAGTGAATGGGGGATAGGCGAAACTCAGCCCCAGCATTTT.

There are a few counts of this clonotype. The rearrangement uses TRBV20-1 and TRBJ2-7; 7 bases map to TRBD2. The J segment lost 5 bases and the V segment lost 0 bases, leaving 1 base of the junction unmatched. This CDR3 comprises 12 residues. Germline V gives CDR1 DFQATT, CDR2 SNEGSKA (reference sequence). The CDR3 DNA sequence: TGCAGTGCTAGAGAAGCGGGGAACGAGCAGTACTTC. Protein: CSAREAGNEQYF.

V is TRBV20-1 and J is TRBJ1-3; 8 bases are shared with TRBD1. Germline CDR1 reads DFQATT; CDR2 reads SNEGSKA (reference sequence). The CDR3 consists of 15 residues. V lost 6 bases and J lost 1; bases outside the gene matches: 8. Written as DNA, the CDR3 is TGCAGTGCCCCTAGGACAGGGAGGTCTGGAAACACCATATATTTT. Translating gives CSAPRTGRSGNTIYF.

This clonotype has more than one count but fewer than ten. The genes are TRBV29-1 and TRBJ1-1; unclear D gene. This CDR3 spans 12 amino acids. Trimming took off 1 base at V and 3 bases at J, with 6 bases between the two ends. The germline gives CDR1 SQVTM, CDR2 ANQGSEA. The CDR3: CSVEVRDTEAFF. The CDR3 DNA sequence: TGCAGCGTTGAAGTACGAGACACTGAAGCTTTCTTT.

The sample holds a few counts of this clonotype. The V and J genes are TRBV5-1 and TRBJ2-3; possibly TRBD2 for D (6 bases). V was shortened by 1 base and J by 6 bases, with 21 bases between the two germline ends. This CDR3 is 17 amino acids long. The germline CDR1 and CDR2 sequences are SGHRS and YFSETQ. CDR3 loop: CASSLTPLRGLGDTQYF. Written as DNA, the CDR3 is TGCGCCAGCAGCTTGACCCCTTTGCGGGGTCTAGGGGATACGCAGTATTTT.

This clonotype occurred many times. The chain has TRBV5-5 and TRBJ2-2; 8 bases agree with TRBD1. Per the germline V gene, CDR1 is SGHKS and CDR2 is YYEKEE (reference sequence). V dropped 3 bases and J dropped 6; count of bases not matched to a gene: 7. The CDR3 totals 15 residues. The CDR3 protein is CASSYGQGWPGELFF. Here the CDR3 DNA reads TGTGCCAGCAGCTATGGACAGGGATGGCCCGGGGAGCTGTTTTTT.

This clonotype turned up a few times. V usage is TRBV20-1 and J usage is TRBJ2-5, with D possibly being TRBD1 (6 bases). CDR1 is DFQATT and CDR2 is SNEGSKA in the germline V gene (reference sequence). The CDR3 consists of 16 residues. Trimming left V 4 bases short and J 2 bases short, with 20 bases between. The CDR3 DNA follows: TGCAGTGCTAAGGGAAGGGTGGTCAGGGGTCAAGAGACCCAGTACTTC. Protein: CSAKGRVVRGQETQYF.

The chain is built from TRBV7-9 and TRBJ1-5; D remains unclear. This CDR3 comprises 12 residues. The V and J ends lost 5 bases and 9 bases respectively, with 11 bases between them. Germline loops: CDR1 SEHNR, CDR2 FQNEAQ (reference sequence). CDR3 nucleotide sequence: TGTGCCAGCAGCCATCCATTTGGGCCCCAGCATTTT. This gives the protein CASSHPFGPQHF.

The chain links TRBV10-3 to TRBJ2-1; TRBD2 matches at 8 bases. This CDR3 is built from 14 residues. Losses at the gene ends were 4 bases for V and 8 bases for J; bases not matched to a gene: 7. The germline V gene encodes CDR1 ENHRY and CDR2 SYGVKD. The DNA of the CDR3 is TGTGCCATCAGTGCCGGGGGGGCTCGGGATGAGCAGTTCTTC. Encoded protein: CAISAGGARDEQFF.

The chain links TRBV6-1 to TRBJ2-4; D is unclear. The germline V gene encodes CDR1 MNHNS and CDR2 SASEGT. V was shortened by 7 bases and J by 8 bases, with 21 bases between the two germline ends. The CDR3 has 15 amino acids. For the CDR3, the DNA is TGTGCCAGCACCTTAATGGTCGCCGCGGCAGACATTCAGTACTTC. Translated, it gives CASTLMVAAADIQYF.